One and the same sample provided the 29 T cell receptor beta chains below, sequenced in a study of T cell responses to AZD1222 COVID-19 vaccine. Sequencing was performed with immunoSEQ multiplex PCR; in TCRdb, only in-frame clones are kept and a portion is missing. Of some 120,000 clones in the sample, roughly 90% were seen once. This specimen consisted of peripheral blood, obtained on day 0 of AZD1222 vaccination. The receptors come from an adult in good health.

The chain carries TRBV5-1 and TRBJ2-7; D unresolved. The CDR3 sequence is 14 residues long. V dropped 1 base and J dropped 5 bases, with 13 bases sitting between them. The germline V gene has CDR1 SGHRS and CDR2 YFSETQ. In DNA, the CDR3 is TGCGCCAGCAGCTTGTCTGCTTCTTCGGACGAGCAGTACTTC. Translating it yields CASSLSASSDEQYF.

This clone appeared a single time. The rearrangement joins TRBV2 to TRBJ1-6; D gene uncertain. Per germline, CDR1 SNHLY and CDR2 FYNNEI. Between the trimmed V and J ends, which lost 2 bases and 0 bases, there was a span of 11 bases. The CDR3 loop spans 17 amino acids. CDR3 sequence reads: CASSEWGEGSYNSPLHF. CDR3 bases: TGTGCCAGCAGTGAATGGGGTGAGGGCTCCTATAATTCACCCCTCCACTTT.

This clone was observed once. This chain uses TRBV20-1 with TRBJ2-7; possible D gene TRBD2, 6 bases. The ends were cut back, 3 bases at V and 3 bases at J, with 18 bases in the middle. Germline lookup yields CDR1 DFQATT and CDR2 SNEGSKA (reference sequence). The CDR3 spans 15 residues. The CDR3 DNA follows: TGCAGTGCTAGTGCTCGGGAGTCCCGGGGCTACGAGCAGTACTTC. Its protein is CSASARESRGYEQYF.

The chain combines TRBV5-1 with TRBJ2-5, with D uncertain. The germline V gene encodes CDR1 SGHRS and CDR2 YFSETQ. The V gene lost 2 bases and the J gene lost 7 bases, with 12 bases spanning the gap. This CDR3 spans 13 amino acids. For the CDR3, the DNA is TGCGCCAGCAGCTTTGACGCATCGACGACCCAGTACTTC. This codes for CASSFDASTTQYF.

The rearrangement joins TRBV5-1 to TRBJ2-5; TRBD2 might be the D (5 bases). The CDR3 runs 14 residues. CDR1 is SGHRS, CDR2 YFSETQ, per germline. Trimming stripped 0 bases from V and 3 bases from J, with 9 bases between. The chain's CDR3 is CASSLDNGEETQYF. The CDR3 DNA reads as TGCGCCAGCAGCTTGGATAACGGGGAAGAGACCCAGTACTTC.

This chain connects TRBV3-1 (or the pseudogene TRBV3-2) to TRBJ1-3; unclear D gene. The CDR3 covers 8 residues. In germline, CDR1 is LGHDT, CDR2 YNNKEL (reference sequence). The V end lost 8 bases, the J end lost 9 bases, and 2 bases lay between the germline ends. The CDR3 protein is CASSTIYF. The CDR3 DNA sequence: TGTGCCAGCTCCACCATATATTTT.

The rearrangement joins TRBV2 to TRBJ2-2; D unresolved. The germline gives CDR1 SNHLY, CDR2 FYNNEI. The V gene lost 4 bases and the J gene lost 1 base, with 4 bases spanning the gap. The CDR3 totals 13 residues. The CDR3 sequence: CASSGQNTGELFF. The CDR3 nucleotides are TGTGCCAGCAGTGGCCAGAACACCGGGGAGCTGTTTTTT.

The chain couples TRBV25-1 to TRBJ2-7, with a tentative D call TRBD2 (7 bases). This CDR3 is 15 amino acids long. The V gene lost 7 bases and the J gene lost 1 base, with 17 bases spanning the gap. From germline, CDR1 is MGHDK and CDR2 SYGVNS. CDR3 protein: CASTGGDLGSYEQYF. DNA for the CDR3: TGTGCCAGCACGGGGGGCGACTTGGGGTCCTACGAGCAGTACTTC.

The gene calls are TRBV4-1 and TRBJ2-1; perhaps TRBD1 as D (6 bases). Trimming cost V 2 bases and J 12 bases, with 20 bases left between them. This CDR3 contains 15 residues. The germline CDR1 and CDR2 sequences are MGHRA and YSYEKL. The CDR3 DNA reads TGCGCCAGCAGCCAACTGGGGGCAAGGTCAGATGGGCAGTTCTTC. It specifies CASSQLGARSDGQFF.

V and J are TRBV7-8 and TRBJ2-5; D might be TRBD2 (6 bases). CDR3 length equals 14 residues. In germline, CDR1 is SGHVS, CDR2 FQNEAQ. The V end was cut by 2 bases, the J end by 4 bases, with 11 bases between. The CDR3 loop is CASSLMGGRETQYF. Written as DNA, the CDR3 is TGTGCCAGCAGCTTAATGGGGGGACGAGAGACCCAGTACTTC.

This sequence joins TRBV5-1 and TRBJ1-3; 8 nucleotides align to TRBD1. V lost 5 bases, J lost 8 bases, and 0 bases stayed unmatched. The germline V gene encodes CDR1 SGHRS and CDR2 YFSETQ. The CDR3 contains 11 residues. The CDR3 DNA reads as TGCGCCAGCAGACAGGGGGACACCATATATTTT. Protein product: CASRQGDTIYF.

The CDR3 reads CASRSGRSDTQYF. CDR3 nucleotide sequence: TGTGCCAGCAGAAGCGGGAGGTCAGATACGCAGTATTTT. The V gene is TRBV2, the J gene TRBJ2-3; 9 bases are shared with TRBD2. The CDR3 contains 13 residues. The junction had 2 bases not matched to a gene; V was cut back by 6 bases and J by 4 bases. The germline V gene encodes CDR1 SNHLY and CDR2 FYNNEI.

This chain joins TRBV6-6 and TRBJ1-3; 8 nucleotides match TRBD1. Germline-derived CDR1 and CDR2 are MNHNY and SVGAGI (reference sequence). This CDR3 has 12 amino acids. V lost 8 bases to trimming and J lost 7 bases; unmatched junction nucleotides: 4. The DNA of the CDR3 is TGTGCCAGCGACAGGGGTTGGAACACCATATATTTT. This sequence encodes CASDRGWNTIYF.

V usage is TRBV5-4 and J usage is TRBJ2-1; D is unresolved. V was shortened by 1 base and J by 4 bases, with 6 bases between the two germline ends. CDR3 length: 13 amino acids. Germline V gene data show CDR1 as SGHNT and CDR2 as YYREEE (reference sequence). CDR3 region: CASSLTVYNEQFF. Written as DNA, the CDR3 is TGTGCCAGCAGCTTGACGGTGTACAATGAGCAGTTCTTC.

The chain employs TRBV7-9 and TRBJ2-7, with 10 positions matching TRBD2. Germline V gives CDR1 SEHNR, CDR2 FQNEAQ (reference sequence). The V segment lost 7 bases and the J segment 4 bases; nucleotides outside the gene matches: 19. The CDR3 consists of 18 residues. The CDR3 is CASTPWTNQREGRYEQYF. The CDR3 coding sequence is TGTGCCAGCACCCCTTGGACAAATCAGCGGGAGGGCCGGTACGAGCAGTACTTC.

The rearrangement joins TRBV29-1 to TRBJ1-1; D ambiguous. The ends were cut back, 4 bases at V and 0 bases at J, with 9 bases in the middle. There are 13 residues in the CDR3. Looked up from germline, CDR1 is SQVTM and CDR2 is ANQGSEA. The CDR3 nucleotides read TGCAGCGTTGGTGGAAGATTGAACACTGAAGCTTTCTTT. Protein sequence: CSVGGRLNTEAFF.

The rearrangement links TRBV2 to TRBJ2-1; TRBD2 agrees at 10 bases. CDR1 is SNHLY and CDR2 is FYNNEI in the germline V gene. The CDR3 length is 13 residues. V dropped 9 bases and J dropped 15; count of bases not matched to a gene: 14. The CDR3: CARRGLANQSTFF. The CDR3 nucleotides read TGTGCCAGGAGGGGACTAGCGAATCAAAGCACGTTCTTC. Using reference TRBV2 and TRBJ2-1 for the parts outside the CDR3, the full variable domain is EPEVTQTPSHQVTQMGQEVILRCVPISNHLYFYWYRQILGQKVEFLVSFYNNEISEKSEIFDDQFSVERPDGSNFTLKIRSTKLEDSAMYFCARRGLANQSTFFGPGTRLTVL.

The chain couples TRBV7-2 to TRBJ2-1, with 8 bases identical to TRBD2. Germline assignment: CDR1 SGHTA and CDR2 FQGNSA. J was trimmed by 5 bases and V by 3 bases; bases with no gene match: 6. The CDR3 totals 15 residues. The CDR3, as DNA: TGTGCCAGCAGCTTTCCTAGCGGGCGAGACAATGAGCAGTTCTTC. This codes for CASSFPSGRDNEQFF.

The rearrangement uses TRBV19 and TRBJ2-3, with 9 bases aligning to TRBD1. Trimming cost V 10 bases and J 0 bases; bases outside gene matches: 8. Per the germline V gene, CDR1 is LNHDA and CDR2 is SQIVND (reference sequence). The CDR3 is 15 residues long. As DNA, the CDR3 is TGTGCCACTACAACCGGGACAGGGAGCACAGATACGCAGTATTTT. It encodes CATTTGTGSTDTQYF.

The chain uses TRBV3-1 (or the pseudogene TRBV3-2) and TRBJ2-5, with D possibly matching TRBD1 (5 bases). CDR3 length: 14 residues. V lost 5 bases to trimming and J lost 2 bases, with 12 bases between them. Per the germline V gene, CDR1 is LGHDT and CDR2 is YNNKEL (reference sequence). The CDR3 nucleotides are TGTGCCAGCAGCGAAGCGCACAGGCAAGAGACCCAGTACTTC. Protein sequence: CASSEAHRQETQYF.

The chain joins TRBV5-1 to TRBJ2-6; D possibly corresponds to TRBD1 (5 bases). The CDR3 runs 14 residues. V was pared by 6 bases and J by 0 bases, with 7 bases between. Germline V gene sequence: CDR1 SGHRS, CDR2 YFSETQ. The CDR3 DNA is TGCGCCAGCACCAGGGACTCTGGGGCCAACGTCCTGACTTTC. This translates into CASTRDSGANVLTF.

The CDR3 bases are TGTGCCAGCTCACCACCGATGCGGGGACCCAGCAATGAGCAGTTCTTC. Translating it yields CASSPPMRGPSNEQFF. The chain employs TRBV18 and TRBJ2-1; D is perhaps TRBD2 (6 bases). There are 16 residues in the CDR3. V lost 0 bases, J lost 6 bases, and 15 bases lay in between. Germline CDR1 and CDR2: KGHSH and LQKENI.

The chain uses TRBV6-5 and TRBJ1-1; 8 bases align to TRBD1. Germline V gene lookup returns CDR1 MNHEY and CDR2 SVGAGI. V shed 2 bases, J shed 6 bases, and the junction held 11 bases outside the gene matches. This CDR3 contains 16 residues. CDR3 region: CASSYHRGRGRPEAFF. DNA for the CDR3: TGTGCCAGCAGTTACCACCGGGGCAGGGGGCGCCCTGAAGCTTTCTTT.

The CDR3: CASSLKDSYTF. As DNA, the CDR3 is TGTGCCAGCAGTTTAAAAGATAGCTACACCTTC. V is TRBV12-3 or TRBV12-4 and J is TRBJ1-2; D is ambiguous. The germline V and J ends were trimmed by 2 bases and 9 bases, with 7 bases remaining between them. There are 11 residues in the CDR3.

CDR3 sequence reads: CASRKEGQGNQPQHF. Here the CDR3 DNA reads TGTGCCAGCAGAAAAGAGGGACAGGGGAATCAGCCCCAGCATTTT. The V and J genes are TRBV2 and TRBJ1-5; 10 nucleotides line up with TRBD1. This CDR3 spans 15 amino acids. The J segment lost 4 bases and the V segment lost 6 bases, leaving 6 bases of the junction unmatched. Germline loops: CDR1 SNHLY, CDR2 FYNNEI.

CDR3 nucleotides: TGCGCCAGCAGCCAAAGTCTGTGGGCAGATAGCAATCAGCCCCAGCATTTT. This encodes CASSQSLWADSNQPQHF. The chain uses TRBV4-1 and TRBJ1-5; D not resolved. There are 17 residues in the CDR3. The V gene's germline CDR1 is MGHRA and CDR2 YSYEKL. Trimming removed 2 bases from V and 0 bases from J, with 14 bases in between.

The J gene is TRBJ2-1, the V gene TRBV20-1, with TRBD2 matching 10 bases. V was clipped by 3 bases and J by 6 bases; unmatched bases: 2. This CDR3 region has 13 residues. Germline values: CDR1 DFQATT, CDR2 SNEGSKA (reference sequence). The DNA of the CDR3 is TGCAGTGCTAGTCTAGCGGGGGTCAATGAGCAGTTCTTC. This sequence encodes CSASLAGVNEQFF.

The V and J genes are TRBV19 and TRBJ2-5; D remains ambiguous. Trimming left V 3 bases short and J 4 bases short, with 6 bases between. The CDR3 sequence is 12 residues long. Germline-derived CDR1 and CDR2 are LNHDA and SQIVND (reference sequence). In DNA, the CDR3 is TGTGCCAGTAGTATTTTAGGAGAGACCCAGTACTTC. This encodes CASSILGETQYF.

To note about this clone: Additional DNA sequences in this sample encode the identical CDR3. The chain recombines TRBV6-4 with TRBJ2-2; no firm D call. This CDR3 spans 13 amino acids. Trimming removed 2 bases from V and 5 bases from J, with 6 bases in between. Per germline, CDR1 MRHNA and CDR2 SNTAGT. The chain's CDR3 is CASSDSETGELFF. The CDR3 nucleotides are TGTGCCAGCAGTGACAGTGAAACCGGGGAGCTGTTTTTT.